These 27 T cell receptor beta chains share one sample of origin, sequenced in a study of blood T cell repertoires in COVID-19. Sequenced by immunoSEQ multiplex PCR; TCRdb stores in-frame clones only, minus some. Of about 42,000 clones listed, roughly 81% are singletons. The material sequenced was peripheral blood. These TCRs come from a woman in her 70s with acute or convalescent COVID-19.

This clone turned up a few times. CDR3 nucleotide sequence: TGTGCCAGCAGCTTGAACAGGGGGCGCTACGAGCAGTACTTC. Protein: CASSLNRGRYEQYF. This chain joins TRBV5-4 and TRBJ2-7; TRBD1 matches 9 bases. CDR1 and CDR2 from the germline V gene are SGHNT and YYREEE (reference sequence). This CDR3 has 14 amino acids. V gave up 1 base and J gave up 3 bases; unmatched junction bases: 2.

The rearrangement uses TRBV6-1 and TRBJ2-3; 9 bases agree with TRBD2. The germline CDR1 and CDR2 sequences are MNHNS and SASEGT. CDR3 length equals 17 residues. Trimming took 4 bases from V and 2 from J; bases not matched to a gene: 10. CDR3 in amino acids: CASSAHLPSGVTDTQYF. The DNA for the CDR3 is TGTGCCAGCAGTGCCCACCTACCTAGCGGGGTCACAGATACGCAGTATTTT.

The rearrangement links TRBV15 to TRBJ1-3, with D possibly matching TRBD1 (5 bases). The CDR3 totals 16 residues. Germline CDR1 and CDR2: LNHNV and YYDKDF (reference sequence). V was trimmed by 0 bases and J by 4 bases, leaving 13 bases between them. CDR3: CATSRDLGAVGNTIYF. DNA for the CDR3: TGTGCCACCAGCAGAGATCTAGGGGCGGTAGGAAACACCATATATTTT.

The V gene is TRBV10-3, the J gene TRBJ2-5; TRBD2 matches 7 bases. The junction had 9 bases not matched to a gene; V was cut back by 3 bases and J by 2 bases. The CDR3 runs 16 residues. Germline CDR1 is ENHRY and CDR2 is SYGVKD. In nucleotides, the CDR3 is TGTGCCATCAGTGAATCGGCTAGCGGAGCTCAAGAGACCCAGTACTTC. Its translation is CAISESASGAQETQYF.

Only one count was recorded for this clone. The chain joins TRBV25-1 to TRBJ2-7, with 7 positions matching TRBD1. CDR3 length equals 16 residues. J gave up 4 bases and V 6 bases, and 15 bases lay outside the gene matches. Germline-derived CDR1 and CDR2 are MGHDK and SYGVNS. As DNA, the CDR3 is TGTGCCAGCAGCCCCCGCGACCGGGACAGAGTTTACGAGCAGTACTTC. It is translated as CASSPRDRDRVYEQYF.

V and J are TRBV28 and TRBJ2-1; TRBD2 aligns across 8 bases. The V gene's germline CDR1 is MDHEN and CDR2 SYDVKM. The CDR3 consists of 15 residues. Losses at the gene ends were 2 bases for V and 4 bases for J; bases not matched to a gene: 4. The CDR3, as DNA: TGTGCCAGCAGTTTACGGGCTAGCGGGTACAATGAGCAGTTCTTC. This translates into CASSLRASGYNEQFF.

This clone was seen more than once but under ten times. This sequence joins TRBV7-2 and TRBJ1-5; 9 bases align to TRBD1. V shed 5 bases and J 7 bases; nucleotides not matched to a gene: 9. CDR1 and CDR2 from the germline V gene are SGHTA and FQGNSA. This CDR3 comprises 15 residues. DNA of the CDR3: TGTGCCAGCAGCGCCGGGACAGGGAAGGGGCAGCCCCAGCATTTT. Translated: CASSAGTGKGQPQHF.

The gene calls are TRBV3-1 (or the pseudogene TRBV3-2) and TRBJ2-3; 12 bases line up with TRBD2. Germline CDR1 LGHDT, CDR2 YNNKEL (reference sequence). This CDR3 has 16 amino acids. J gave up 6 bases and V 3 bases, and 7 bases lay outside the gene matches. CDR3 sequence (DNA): TGTGCCAGCAGCCATCTAGCGGGAGGGCCCGGGGATACGCAGTATTTT. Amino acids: CASSHLAGGPGDTQYF.

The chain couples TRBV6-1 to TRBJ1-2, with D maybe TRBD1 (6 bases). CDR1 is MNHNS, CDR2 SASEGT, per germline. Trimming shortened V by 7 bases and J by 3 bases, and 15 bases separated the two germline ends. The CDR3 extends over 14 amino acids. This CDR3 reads CASNLQGLDYGYTF. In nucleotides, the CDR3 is TGTGCCAGCAACCTACAGGGCCTCGACTATGGCTACACCTTC.

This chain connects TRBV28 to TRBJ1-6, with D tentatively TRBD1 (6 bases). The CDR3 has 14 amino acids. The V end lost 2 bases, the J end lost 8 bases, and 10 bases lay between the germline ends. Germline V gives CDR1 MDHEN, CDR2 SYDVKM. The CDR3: CASSLQGLYSPLHF. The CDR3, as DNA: TGTGCCAGCAGTTTACAGGGGCTTTATTCACCCCTCCACTTT.

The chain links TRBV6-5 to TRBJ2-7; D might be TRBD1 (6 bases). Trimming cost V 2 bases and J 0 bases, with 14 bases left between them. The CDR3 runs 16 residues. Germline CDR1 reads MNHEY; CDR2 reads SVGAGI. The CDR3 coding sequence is TGTGCCAGCAGTTACACCCTAACAGGGTTCTCCTACGAGCAGTACTTC. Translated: CASSYTLTGFSYEQYF.

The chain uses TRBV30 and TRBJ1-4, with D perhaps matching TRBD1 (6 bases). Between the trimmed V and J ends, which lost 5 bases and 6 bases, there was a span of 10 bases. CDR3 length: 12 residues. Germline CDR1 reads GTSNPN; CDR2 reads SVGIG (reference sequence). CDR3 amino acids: CAWGGYDEKLFF. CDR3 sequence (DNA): TGTGCCTGGGGGGGCTACGATGAAAAACTGTTTTTT.

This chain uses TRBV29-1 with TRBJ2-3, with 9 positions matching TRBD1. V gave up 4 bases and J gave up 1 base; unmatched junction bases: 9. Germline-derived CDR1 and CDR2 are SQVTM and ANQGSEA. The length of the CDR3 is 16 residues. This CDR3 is CSVAPGGQGGTDTQYF. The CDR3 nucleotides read TGCAGCGTTGCCCCTGGGGGACAGGGTGGCACAGATACGCAGTATTTT.

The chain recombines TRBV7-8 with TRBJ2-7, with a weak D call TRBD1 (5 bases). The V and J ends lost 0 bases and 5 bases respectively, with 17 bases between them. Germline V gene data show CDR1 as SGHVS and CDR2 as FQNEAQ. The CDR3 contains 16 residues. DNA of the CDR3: TGTGCCAGCAGCTTAGCGGCAGGGCCGGTCGGGCACGAGCAGTACTTC. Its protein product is CASSLAAGPVGHEQYF.

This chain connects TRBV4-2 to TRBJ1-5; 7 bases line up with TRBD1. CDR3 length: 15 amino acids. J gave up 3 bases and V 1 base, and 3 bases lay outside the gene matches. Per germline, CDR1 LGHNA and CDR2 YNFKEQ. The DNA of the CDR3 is TGTGCCAGCAGCCAAGGTGGGACAGACAATCAGCCCCAGCATTTT. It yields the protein CASSQGGTDNQPQHF.

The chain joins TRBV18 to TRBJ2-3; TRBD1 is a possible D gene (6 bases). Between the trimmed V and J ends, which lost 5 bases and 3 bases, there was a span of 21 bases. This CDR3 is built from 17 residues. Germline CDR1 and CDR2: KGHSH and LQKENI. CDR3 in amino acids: CASSSRTGTSRTDTQYF. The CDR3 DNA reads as TGTGCCAGCTCATCACGTACCGGGACATCCCGGACAGATACGCAGTATTTT.

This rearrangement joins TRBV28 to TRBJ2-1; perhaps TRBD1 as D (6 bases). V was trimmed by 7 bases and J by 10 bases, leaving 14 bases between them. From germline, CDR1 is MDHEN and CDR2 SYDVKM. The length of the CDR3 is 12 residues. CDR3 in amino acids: CASTTTGGEQFF. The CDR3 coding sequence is TGTGCCAGCACCACGACAGGAGGAGAGCAGTTCTTC.

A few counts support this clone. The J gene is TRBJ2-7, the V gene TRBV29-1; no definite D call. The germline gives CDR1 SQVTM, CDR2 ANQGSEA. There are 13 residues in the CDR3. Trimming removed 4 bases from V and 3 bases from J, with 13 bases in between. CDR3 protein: CSVVGTRLYEQYF. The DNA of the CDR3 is TGCAGCGTTGTCGGCACAAGACTCTACGAGCAGTACTTC.

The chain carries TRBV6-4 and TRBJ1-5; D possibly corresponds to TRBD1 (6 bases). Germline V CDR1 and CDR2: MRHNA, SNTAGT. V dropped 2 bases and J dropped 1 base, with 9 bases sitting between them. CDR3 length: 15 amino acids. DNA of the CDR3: TGTGCCAGCAGTGACGGGGGGGCGAGCAATCAGCCCCAGCATTTT. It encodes CASSDGGASNQPQHF.

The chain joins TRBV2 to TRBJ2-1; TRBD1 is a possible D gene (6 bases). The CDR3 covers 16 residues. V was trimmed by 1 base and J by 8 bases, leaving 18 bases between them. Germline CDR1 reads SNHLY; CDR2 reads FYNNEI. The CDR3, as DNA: TGTGCCAGCAGTGAAGGTGGGCCAGGGGAAGGGGATGAGCAGTTCTTC. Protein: CASSEGGPGEGDEQFF.

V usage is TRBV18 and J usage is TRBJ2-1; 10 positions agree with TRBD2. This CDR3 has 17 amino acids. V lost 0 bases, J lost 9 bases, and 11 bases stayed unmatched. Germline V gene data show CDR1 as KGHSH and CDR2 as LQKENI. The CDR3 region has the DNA TGTGCCAGCTCACCACCGCGGGCTAGCGGGAGAAGTGGTGAGCAGTTCTTC. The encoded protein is CASSPPRASGRSGEQFF.

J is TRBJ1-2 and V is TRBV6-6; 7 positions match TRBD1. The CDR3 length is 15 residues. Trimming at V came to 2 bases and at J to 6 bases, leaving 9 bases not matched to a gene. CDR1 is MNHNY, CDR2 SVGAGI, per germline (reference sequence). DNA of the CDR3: TGTGCCAGCAGTTACCGGACAGGTTTGGAAGATGGCTACACCTTC. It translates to CASSYRTGLEDGYTF.

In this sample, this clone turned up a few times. The CDR3 DNA reads as TGTGCCTGGATCGAAGCGGCCACCTACGAGCAGTACTTC. Translated, it gives CAWIEAATYEQYF. The genes are TRBV30 and TRBJ2-7, with a weak D call TRBD2 (5 bases). Germline CDR1 reads GTSNPN; CDR2 reads SVGIG (reference sequence). Between the trimmed V and J ends, which lost 4 bases and 2 bases, there was a span of 12 bases. The CDR3 covers 13 residues.

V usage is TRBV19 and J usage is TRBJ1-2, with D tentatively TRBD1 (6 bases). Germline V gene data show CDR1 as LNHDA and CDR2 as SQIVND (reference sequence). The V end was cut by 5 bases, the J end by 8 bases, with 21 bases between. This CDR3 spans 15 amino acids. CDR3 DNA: TGTGCCAGTAGTCTCCTGGACAGCCACGTGAGGGGCTACACCTTC. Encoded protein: CASSLLDSHVRGYTF.

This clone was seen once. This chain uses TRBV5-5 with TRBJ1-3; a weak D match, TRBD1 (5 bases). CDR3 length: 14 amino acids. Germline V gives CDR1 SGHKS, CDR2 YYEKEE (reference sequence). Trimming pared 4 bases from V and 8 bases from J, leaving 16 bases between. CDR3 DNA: TGTGCCAGCAGCGAAGGCCGGGGGACGCACACCATATATTTT. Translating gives CASSEGRGTHTIYF.

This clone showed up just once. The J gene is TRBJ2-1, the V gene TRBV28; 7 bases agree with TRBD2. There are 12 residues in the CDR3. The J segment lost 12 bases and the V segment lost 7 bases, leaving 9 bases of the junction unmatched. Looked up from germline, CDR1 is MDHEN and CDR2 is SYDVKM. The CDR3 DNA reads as TGTGCCAGCACGGCGGCGGGAGTCGGGCAGTTCTTC. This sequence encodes CASTAAGVGQFF. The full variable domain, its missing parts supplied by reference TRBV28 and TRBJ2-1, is DVKVTQSSRYLVKRTGEKVFLECVQDMDHENMFWYRQDPGLGLRLIYFSYDVKMKEKGDIPEGYSVSREKKERFSLILESASTNQTSMYLCASTAAGVGQFFGPGTRLTVL.

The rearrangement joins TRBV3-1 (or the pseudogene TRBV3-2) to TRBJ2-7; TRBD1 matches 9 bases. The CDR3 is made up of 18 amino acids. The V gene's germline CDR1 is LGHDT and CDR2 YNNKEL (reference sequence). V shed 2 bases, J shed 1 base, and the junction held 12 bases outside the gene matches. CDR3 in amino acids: CASSQNLDRGGYSYEQYF. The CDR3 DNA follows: TGTGCCAGCAGCCAAAATCTGGACAGGGGTGGCTATTCCTACGAGCAGTACTTC.